This T cell receptor beta chain was sequenced during a study of cytomegalovirus exposure and HLA in healthy donors. Study-wide context: Earlier work reported 100 million or so unique TCR beta sequences from 150 million to 200 million T cells.

The sample holds a few counts of this clone. The target antigen is unknown. Trimming took off 2 bases at V and 4 bases at J, with 14 bases between the two ends. This CDR3 is built from 16 residues. The germline V gene encodes CDR1 LNHDA and CDR2 SQIVND (reference sequence). Each donor was healthy, and each was a bone marrow donor. Whole-study findings and limits: An observed cluster of highly shared sequence variants was recorded as a likely sequencing artifact. TCR beta chains numbering approximately 150 were designated cytomegalovirus-associated.

The PCR contained 60 Vbeta and 13 Jbeta primers. Repertoires were generated with immunoSEQ multiplex PCR, while TCRdb's copy carries only in-frame clones and drops some. The sample carries around 150,000 clones, roughly 80% recorded once. The source material was PBMCs. This clonotype originated in a man in his forties or fifties in good health and CMV-seropositive. The J gene is TRBJ2-2, the V gene TRBV19; tentative D call: TRBD1 (5 bases). CDR3 bases: TGTGCCAGTAGTATACGCCCCGGACACCCCACCGGGGAGCTGTTTTTT. This gives the protein CASSIRPGHPTGELFF.